The clone carrying this TCR beta chain was observed a few times. Via MiXCR, TCRdb re-called the 5' RACE reads, giving one row per CDR3 protein. The table lists about 65,000 distinct CDR3 sequences, roughly 3.7% of them singletons. This sample was included in a study of neurological immune-mediated disorders. CDR3 length: 19 residues. Germline values: CDR1 SGDLS, CDR2 YYNGEE. After removal of 3 bases from V and 5 bases from J, the junction contained 19 bases not matched to a gene. The unsorted libraries were prepared from 2 million PBMCs (stored at -80 C). The TCR was taken from a man aged 45 to 65 with multiple sclerosis. V and J are TRBV9 and TRBJ2-2, with 7 bases aligning to TRBD1. Sequenced sample: PBMCs. The CDR3 protein is CASSERSDRALSETGELFF. In nucleotides, the CDR3 is TGTGCCAGCAGCGAGCGCTCCGACAGGGCACTCTCGGAAACCGGGGAGCTGTTTTTT. Complete variable domain (other parts from reference TRBV9 and TRBJ2-2): DSGVTQTPKHLITATGQRVTLRCSPRSGDLSVYWYQQSLDQGLQFLIQYYNGEERAKGNILERFSAQQFPDLHSELNLSSLELGDSALYFCASSERSDRALSETGELFFGEGSRLTVL.